In this sample, the clone carrying this TCR beta chain turned up a few times. The data were taken from a study of OX40 agonist ivuxolimab in advanced cancers. The wider study: Ivuxolimab is a fully human IgG2 antibody that activates OX40 (CD134).

Libraries were prepared by immunoSEQ multiplex PCR; TCRdb keeps only in-frame clonotypes and omits some of them. The sample yields roughly 70,000 clones, about nine tenths seen once. Trimming shortened V by 3 bases and J by 1 base, and 10 bases separated the two germline ends. CDR1 is MDHEN, CDR2 SYDVKM, per germline. The CDR3 contains 15 residues. This chain uses TRBV28 with TRBJ1-5, with D unresolved. This receptor was taken from an adult with an advanced solid tumor such as melanoma, head and neck, liver or kidney cancer. The source was CD4+ or CD8+ T cells sorted from blood, collected in a trial of the OX40 agonist ivuxolimab. CDR3 sequence (DNA): TGTGCCAGCAGTTTGTGGGCGGCGAGCAATCAGCCCCAGCATTTT. The encoded protein is CASSLWAASNQPQHF.